The 20 T cell receptor beta chains reported below all come from one sample, sequenced in a study of blood T cell repertoires in COVID-19. The data were produced by immunoSEQ multiplex PCR, yet TCRdb's version contains in-frame clones alone and is incomplete. Here the sample spans 210,000 or so clones, 87% being singletons. The specimen sequenced was peripheral blood. Every receptor here comes from a man aged 35 to 55 with active or convalescent COVID-19.

The chain has TRBV6-5 and TRBJ2-5; possibly TRBD2 for D (5 bases). The CDR3 length is 16 residues. CDR1 is MNHEY and CDR2 is SVGAGI in the germline V gene. Trimming stripped 3 bases from V and 5 bases from J, with 19 bases between. The CDR3 DNA sequence: TGTGCCAGCAGTTATTCAACGGACTCCCAGCGGGAGACCCAGTACTTC. Its translation is CASSYSTDSQRETQYF.

This chain connects TRBV6-5 to TRBJ1-1; 7 positions agree with TRBD1. J gave up 4 bases and V 6 bases, and 8 bases lay outside the gene matches. Germline V lookup: CDR1 MNHEY, CDR2 SVGAGI. This CDR3 spans 14 amino acids. The CDR3 sequence is CASRADRASTEAFF. In DNA, the CDR3 is TGTGCCAGCAGAGCCGACAGGGCGTCCACTGAAGCTTTCTTT.

The V and J genes are TRBV7-3 and TRBJ2-6; TRBD1 might be the D (5 bases). The germline gives CDR1 SGHTA, CDR2 FQGTGA. CDR3 length equals 18 residues. V was shortened by 5 bases and J by 0 bases, with 17 bases between the two germline ends. The CDR3 DNA reads as TGTGCCAGCAGCCTAAGAGCAGGGTTAAGCTCTGGGGCCAACGTCCTGACTTTC. Its translation: CASSLRAGLSSGANVLTF.

V is TRBV5-1 and J is TRBJ1-3; D is uncertain. The V and J ends lost 4 bases and 1 base respectively, with 18 bases between them. The CDR3 has 17 amino acids. Germline values: CDR1 SGHRS, CDR2 YFSETQ. CDR3 protein: CASSKLNYQSSGNTIYF. The DNA of the CDR3 is TGCGCCAGCAGCAAACTAAACTACCAATCTTCTGGAAACACCATATATTTT. Together with reference TRBV5-1 and TRBJ1-3, the CDR3 gives the full variable domain: KAGVTQTPRYLIKTRGQQVTLSCSPISGHRSVSWYQQTPGQGLQFLFEYFSETQRNKGNFPGRFSGRQFSNSRSEMNVSTLELGDSALYLCASSKLNYQSSGNTIYFGEGSWLTVV.

The rearrangement uses TRBV5-4 and TRBJ2-2; a possible D gene is TRBD1 (6 bases). Germline V gene lookup returns CDR1 SGHNT and CDR2 YYREEE (reference sequence). CDR3 length equals 15 residues. V dropped 2 bases and J dropped 0 bases, with 8 bases sitting between them. CDR3 region: CASSLGTTNTGELFF. In DNA, the CDR3 is TGTGCCAGCAGCTTAGGGACAACGAACACCGGGGAGCTGTTTTTT.

This chain connects TRBV10-1 to TRBJ2-5; a weak D match, TRBD2 (5 bases). There are 16 residues in the CDR3. Trimming stripped 6 bases from V and 2 bases from J, with 19 bases between. Germline V CDR1 and CDR2: WNHNN, SYGVQD (reference sequence). The CDR3 reads CASSRGSSPGQETQYF. The DNA of the CDR3 is TGCGCCAGCAGCCGAGGGTCCTCCCCGGGGCAAGAGACCCAGTACTTC.

The chain couples TRBV28 to TRBJ1-6; possible D gene TRBD1, 5 bases. V was pared by 8 bases and J by 7 bases, with 15 bases between. The CDR3 runs to 14 residues. Germline V CDR1 and CDR2: MDHEN, SYDVKM. The CDR3 nucleotides read TGTGCCAGCGTCGGAGGGGCGGACAATTCACCCCTCCACTTT. This translates into CASVGGADNSPLHF.

The chain recombines TRBV27 with TRBJ1-1; 10 nucleotides match TRBD1. The germline gives CDR1 MNHEY, CDR2 SMNVEV (reference sequence). The CDR3 runs to 15 residues. Trimming took 4 bases from V and 4 from J; bases not matched to a gene: 6. The CDR3 loop is CASSSSTGGTTEAFF. As DNA, the CDR3 is TGTGCCAGCAGTTCCTCGACAGGGGGCACCACTGAAGCTTTCTTT.

The V gene is TRBV27, the J gene TRBJ2-1; D is perhaps TRBD2 (6 bases). This CDR3 is 14 amino acids long. Germline CDR1 reads MNHEY; CDR2 reads SMNVEV (reference sequence). V dropped 8 bases and J dropped 0 bases, with 11 bases sitting between them. As DNA, the CDR3 is TGTGCCAGCGCCTTCGGGGGCTCCTACAATGAGCAGTTCTTC. Amino acid sequence: CASAFGGSYNEQFF.

The table lists this clone with a few counts. The genes are TRBV10-3 and TRBJ1-3; perhaps TRBD1 as D (6 bases). The CDR3 sequence is 15 residues long. CDR1 and CDR2 (germline): ENHRY, SYGVKD. Between the trimmed V and J ends, which lost 0 bases and 2 bases, there was a span of 8 bases. CDR3 protein: CAISESAGAGNTIYF. DNA of the CDR3: TGTGCCATCAGTGAGTCGGCAGGGGCTGGAAACACCATATATTTT.

The chain links TRBV7-2 to TRBJ2-7, with a possible D match to TRBD1 (6 bases). CDR3 length: 15 amino acids. CDR1 is SGHTA and CDR2 is FQGNSA in the germline V gene. V lost 5 bases to trimming and J lost 0 bases, with 14 bases between them. CDR3 DNA sequence: TGTGCCAGCAGCCTATGGGACACAAGCTCCTACGAGCAGTACTTC. Its protein product is CASSLWDTSSYEQYF. Full variable domain (missing parts from reference TRBV7-2 and TRBJ2-7): GAGVSQSPSNKVTEKGKDVELRCDPISGHTALYWYRQSLGQGLEFLIYFQGNSAPDKSGLPSDRFSAERTGGSVSTLTIQRTQQEDSAVYLCASSLWDTSSYEQYFGPGTRLTVT.

This clone has at least ten counts. Other nucleotide sequences in the sample specify the same CDR3. The rearrangement uses TRBV7-8 and TRBJ2-7; D perhaps matches TRBD2 (5 bases). Trimming cost V 2 bases and J 0 bases, with 11 bases left between them. The CDR3 is made up of 15 amino acids. The germline gives CDR1 SGHVS, CDR2 FQNEAQ. CDR3 residues: CASSLYEGSSYEQYF. The CDR3 nucleotides are TGTGCCAGCAGCTTATATGAGGGAAGCTCCTACGAGCAGTACTTC.

V and J are TRBV9 and TRBJ2-7, with D possibly being TRBD2 (5 bases). The length of the CDR3 is 13 residues. The ends were cut back, 4 bases at V and 2 bases at J, with 10 bases in the middle. Germline assignment: CDR1 SGDLS and CDR2 YYNGEE. The CDR3 DNA reads TGTGCCAGCAGCCCGGACGGGGCCTACGAGCAGTACTTC. It encodes CASSPDGAYEQYF.

This CDR3 reads CASKPSGNTYEQYF. The CDR3 nucleotides read TGTGCCAGTAAACCTAGCGGGAATACCTACGAGCAGTACTTC. The chain couples TRBV19 to TRBJ2-7, with 9 bases fitting TRBD2. The CDR3 consists of 14 residues. From germline, CDR1 is LNHDA and CDR2 SQIVND (reference sequence). The V gene end was trimmed by 7 bases and the J gene end by 2 bases; junction bases not matched to a gene: 6.

The sample holds a few counts of this clone. The chain links TRBV11-2 to TRBJ1-5; 7 nucleotides agree with TRBD1. V shed 5 bases and J 7 bases; nucleotides not matched to a gene: 17. CDR3 length equals 17 residues. The germline gives CDR1 SGHAT, CDR2 FQNNGV. CDR3 coding DNA: TGTGCCAGCAGCCACAGTAATGCACAGGGGTTAGGGCAGCCCCAGCATTTT. Translating it yields CASSHSNAQGLGQPQHF.

This clone occurred a few times. The chain carries TRBV5-1 and TRBJ2-1; possible D gene TRBD2, 6 bases. V lost 3 bases and J 7 bases, leaving 17 bases between the germline ends. In germline, CDR1 is SGHRS, CDR2 YFSETQ. The CDR3 covers 15 residues. CDR3 amino acids: CASSYPSAGNNEQFF. DNA of the CDR3: TGCGCCAGCAGCTACCCCTCCGCGGGGAATAATGAGCAGTTCTTC.

The V and J genes are TRBV9 and TRBJ2-2; D might be TRBD1 (6 bases). The germline CDR1 and CDR2 sequences are SGDLS and YYNGEE. Trimming took off 0 bases at V and 5 bases at J, with 8 bases between the two ends. The CDR3 spans 14 residues. CDR3 coding DNA: TGTGCCAGCAGCGTAGGAGGGGGAACCGGGGAGCTGTTTTTT. Translated: CASSVGGGTGELFF.

The chain recombines TRBV11-2 with TRBJ1-2; perhaps TRBD1 as D (5 bases). There are 14 residues in the CDR3. V was clipped by 5 bases and J by 3 bases, with 13 bases between them. CDR1 is SGHAT and CDR2 is FQNNGV in the germline V gene. CDR3 protein: CASSPIRGDYGYTF. CDR3 coding DNA: TGTGCCAGCAGCCCAATACGGGGGGACTATGGCTACACCTTC.

V is TRBV5-4 and J is TRBJ2-2, with D maybe TRBD1 (5 bases). Germline V gene sequence: CDR1 SGHNT, CDR2 YYREEE (reference sequence). There are 13 residues in the CDR3. The V and J ends lost 4 bases and 5 bases respectively, with 9 bases between them. The CDR3: CASSPRVTGELFF. In DNA, the CDR3 is TGTGCCAGCAGCCCCAGGGTGACCGGGGAGCTGTTTTTT. Filled out from reference TRBV5-4 and TRBJ2-2, the complete variable domain reads ETGVTQSPTHLIKTRGQQVTLRCSSQSGHNTVSWYQQALGQGPQFIFQYYREEENGRGNFPPRFSGLQFPNYSSELNVNALELDDSALYLCASSPRVTGELFFGEGSRLTVL.

V usage is TRBV5-1 and J usage is TRBJ1-4; D possibly corresponds to TRBD1 (5 bases). The germline V gene has CDR1 SGHRS and CDR2 YFSETQ. The germline V and J ends were trimmed by 2 bases and 8 bases, with 13 bases remaining between them. This CDR3 region has 14 residues. The CDR3 region is CASSFGGDTEKLFF. The CDR3 DNA follows: TGCGCCAGCAGCTTCGGAGGGGATACGGAAAAACTGTTTTTT. Based on the CDR3 plus reference TRBV5-1 and TRBJ1-4, the full variable domain is KAGVTQTPRYLIKTRGQQVTLSCSPISGHRSVSWYQQTPGQGLQFLFEYFSETQRNKGNFPGRFSGRQFSNSRSEMNVSTLELGDSALYLCASSFGGDTEKLFFGSGTQLSVL.